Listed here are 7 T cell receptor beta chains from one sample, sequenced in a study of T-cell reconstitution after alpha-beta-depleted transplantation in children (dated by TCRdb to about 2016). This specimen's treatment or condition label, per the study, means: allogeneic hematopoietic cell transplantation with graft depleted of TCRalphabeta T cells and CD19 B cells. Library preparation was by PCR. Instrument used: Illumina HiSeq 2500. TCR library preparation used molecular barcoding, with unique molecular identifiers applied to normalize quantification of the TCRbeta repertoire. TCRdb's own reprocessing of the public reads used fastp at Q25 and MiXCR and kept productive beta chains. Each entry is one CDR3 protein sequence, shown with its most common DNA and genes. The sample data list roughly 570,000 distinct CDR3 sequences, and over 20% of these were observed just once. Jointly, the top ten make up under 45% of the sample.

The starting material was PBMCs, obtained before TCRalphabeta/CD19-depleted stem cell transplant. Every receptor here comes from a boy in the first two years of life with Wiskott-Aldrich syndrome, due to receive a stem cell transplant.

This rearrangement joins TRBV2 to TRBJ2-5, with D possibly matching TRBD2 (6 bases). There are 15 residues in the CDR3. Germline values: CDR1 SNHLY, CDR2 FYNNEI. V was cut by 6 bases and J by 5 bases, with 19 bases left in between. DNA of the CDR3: TGTGCCAGCAGAGCCAGGGACTCCGGGGCGGAGACCCAGTACTTC. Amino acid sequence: CASRARDSGAETQYF.

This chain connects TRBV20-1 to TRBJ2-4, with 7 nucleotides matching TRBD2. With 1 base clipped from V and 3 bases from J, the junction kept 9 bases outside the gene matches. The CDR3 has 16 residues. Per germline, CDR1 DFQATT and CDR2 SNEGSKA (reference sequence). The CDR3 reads CSARAASGTSKNIQYF. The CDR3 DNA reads TGCAGTGCTAGAGCGGCCAGCGGGACCAGCAAAAACATTCAGTACTTC.

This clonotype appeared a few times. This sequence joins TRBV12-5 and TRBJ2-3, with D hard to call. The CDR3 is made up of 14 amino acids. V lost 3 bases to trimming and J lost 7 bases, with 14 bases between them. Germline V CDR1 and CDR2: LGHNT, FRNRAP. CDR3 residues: CASGFAPAINTQYF. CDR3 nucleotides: TGTGCTAGTGGTTTTGCCCCGGCCATAAATACGCAGTATTTT.

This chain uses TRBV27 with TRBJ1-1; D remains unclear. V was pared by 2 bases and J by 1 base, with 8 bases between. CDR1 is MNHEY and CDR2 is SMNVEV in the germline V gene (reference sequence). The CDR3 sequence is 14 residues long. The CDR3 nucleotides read TGTGCCAGCAGTTTAATTTTGGGGAACACTGAAGCTTTCTTT. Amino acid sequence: CASSLILGNTEAFF.

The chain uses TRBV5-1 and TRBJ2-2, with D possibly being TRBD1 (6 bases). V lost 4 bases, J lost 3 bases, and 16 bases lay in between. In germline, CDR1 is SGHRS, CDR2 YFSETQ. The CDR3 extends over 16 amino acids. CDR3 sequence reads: CASSRWKGVDTGELFF. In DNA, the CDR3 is TGCGCCAGCAGCCGGTGGAAGGGGGTCGACACCGGGGAGCTGTTTTTT.

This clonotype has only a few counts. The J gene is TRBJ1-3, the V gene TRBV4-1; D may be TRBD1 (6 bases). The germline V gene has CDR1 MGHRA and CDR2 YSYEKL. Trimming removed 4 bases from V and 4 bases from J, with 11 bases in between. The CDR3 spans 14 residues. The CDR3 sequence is CASSPQGSGNTIYF. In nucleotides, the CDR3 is TGCGCCAGCAGCCCTCAGGGGTCAGGAAACACCATATATTTT.

CDR3: CSARVLTSGRATDTQYF. The CDR3 coding sequence is TGCAGTGCTAGAGTCCTCACTAGCGGGAGGGCCACAGATACGCAGTATTTT. The chain joins TRBV20-1 to TRBJ2-3; 13 bases match TRBD2. The germline gives CDR1 DFQATT, CDR2 SNEGSKA (reference sequence). The ends lost 1 base at V and 2 bases at J; junction bases unmatched: 6. CDR3 length: 17 amino acids.